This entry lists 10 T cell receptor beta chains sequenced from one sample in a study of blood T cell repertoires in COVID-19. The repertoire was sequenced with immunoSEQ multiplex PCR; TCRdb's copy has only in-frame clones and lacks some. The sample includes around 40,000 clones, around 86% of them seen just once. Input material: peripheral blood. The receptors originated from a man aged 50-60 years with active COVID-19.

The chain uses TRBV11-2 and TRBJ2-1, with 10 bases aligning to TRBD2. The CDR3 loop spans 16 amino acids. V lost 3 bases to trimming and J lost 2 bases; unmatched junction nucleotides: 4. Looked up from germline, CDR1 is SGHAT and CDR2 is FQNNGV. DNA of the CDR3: TGTGCCAGCAGCTTCCTAGCGGGAGAGGCCTACAATGAGCAGTTCTTC. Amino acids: CASSFLAGEAYNEQFF.

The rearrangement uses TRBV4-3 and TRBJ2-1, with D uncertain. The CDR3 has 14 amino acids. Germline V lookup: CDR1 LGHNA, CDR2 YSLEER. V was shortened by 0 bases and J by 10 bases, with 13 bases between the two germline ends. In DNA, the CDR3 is TGCGCCAGCAGCCAAGACGAGTCGGTGGGCGAGCAGTTCTTC. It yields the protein CASSQDESVGEQFF.

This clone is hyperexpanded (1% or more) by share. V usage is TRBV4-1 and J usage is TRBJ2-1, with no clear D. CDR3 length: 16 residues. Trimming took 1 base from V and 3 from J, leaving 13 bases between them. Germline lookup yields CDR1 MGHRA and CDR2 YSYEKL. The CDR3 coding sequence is TGCGCCAGCAGCCAAGTGGCATCTGGCTTCTACAATGAGCAGTTCTTC. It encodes CASSQVASGFYNEQFF.

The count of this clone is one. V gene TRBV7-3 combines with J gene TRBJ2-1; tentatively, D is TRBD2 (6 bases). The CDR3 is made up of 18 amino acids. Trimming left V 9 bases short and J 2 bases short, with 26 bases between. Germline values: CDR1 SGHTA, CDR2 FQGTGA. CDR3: CASSLISSSAGAYNEQFF. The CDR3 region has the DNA TGTGCCAGTAGTCTAATATCATCCTCAGCGGGCGCCTACAATGAGCAGTTCTTC.

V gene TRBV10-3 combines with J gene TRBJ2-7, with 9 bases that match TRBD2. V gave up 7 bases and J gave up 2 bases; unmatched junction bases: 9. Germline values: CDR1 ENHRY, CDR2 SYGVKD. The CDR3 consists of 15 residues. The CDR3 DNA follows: TGTGCCATCAATCCAGGGGCGGGAGGGGCCTACGAGCAGTACTTC. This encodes CAINPGAGGAYEQYF.

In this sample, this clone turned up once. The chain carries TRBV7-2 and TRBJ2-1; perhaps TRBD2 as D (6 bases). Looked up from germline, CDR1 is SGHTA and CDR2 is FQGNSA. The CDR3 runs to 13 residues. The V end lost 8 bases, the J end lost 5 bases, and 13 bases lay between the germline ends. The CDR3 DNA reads TGTGCCAGCGGTGGACTACCGAACAATGAGCAGTTCTTC. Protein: CASGGLPNNEQFF.

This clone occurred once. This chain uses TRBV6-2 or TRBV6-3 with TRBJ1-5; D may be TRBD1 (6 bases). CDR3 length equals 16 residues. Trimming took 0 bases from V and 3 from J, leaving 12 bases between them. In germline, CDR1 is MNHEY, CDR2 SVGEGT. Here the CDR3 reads CASSYSDSLINQPQHF. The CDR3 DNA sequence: TGTGCCAGCAGTTACTCGGACAGCCTTATCAATCAGCCCCAGCATTTT.

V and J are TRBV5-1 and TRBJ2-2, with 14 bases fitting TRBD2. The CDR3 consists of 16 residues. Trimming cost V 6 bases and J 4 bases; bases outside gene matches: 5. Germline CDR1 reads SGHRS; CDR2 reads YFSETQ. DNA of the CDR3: TGCGCCAGCAACCCGGGACTAGCGGGAGTCACCGGGGAGCTGTTTTTT. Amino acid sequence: CASNPGLAGVTGELFF.

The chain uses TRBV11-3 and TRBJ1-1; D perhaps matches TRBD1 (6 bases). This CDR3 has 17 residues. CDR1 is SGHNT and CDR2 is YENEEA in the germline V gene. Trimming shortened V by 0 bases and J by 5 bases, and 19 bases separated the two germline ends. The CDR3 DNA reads TGTGCCAGCAGCTTAGATCGGATTGGGGCAGGGGAAACTGAAGCTTTCTTT. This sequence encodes CASSLDRIGAGETEAFF.

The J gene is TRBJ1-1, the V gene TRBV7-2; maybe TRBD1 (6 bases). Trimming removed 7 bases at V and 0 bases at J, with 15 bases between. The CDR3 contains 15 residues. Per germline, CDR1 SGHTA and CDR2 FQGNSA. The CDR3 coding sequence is TGTGCCAGCACCCTACAGGGATCGGTGAACACTGAAGCTTTCTTT. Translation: CASTLQGSVNTEAFF. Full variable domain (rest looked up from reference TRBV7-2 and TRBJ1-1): GAGVSQSPSNKVTEKGKDVELRCDPISGHTALYWYRQSLGQGLEFLIYFQGNSAPDKSGLPSDRFSAERTGGSVSTLTIQRTQQEDSAVYLCASTLQGSVNTEAFFGQGTRLTVV.